What follows is one T cell receptor (beta chain) and its context. What it recognizes is unknown. The record originates from a study of blood T cells in healthy people across ages. Turning to the study itself: Template-switching capture recovered about one barcoded beta molecule per two T cells.

CDR3 length: 15 amino acids. Germline V lookup: CDR1 LNHDA, CDR2 SQIVND (reference sequence). V lost 5 bases, J lost 3 bases, and 16 bases lay in between. Study findings and constraints: TCR beta diversity correlated strongly with naive T cell percentage.

It was with a sample-barcoded 5' primer and a J-beta primer mix that a second PCR of about 6 to 11 cycles was run. TCRdb reanalysed the 5' RACE reads using MiXCR and keeps one entry per CDR3 protein. Among under 1,000,000 distinct CDR3 sequences, approximately 35% were seen once, and the ten largest hold over 10%. Source material: blood. The receptor comes from a man aged 18 to 30 in good health. The gene calls are TRBV19 and TRBJ1-1, with D possibly matching TRBD1 (5 bases). The CDR3 spells CASSGRAGVYTEAFF. CDR3 nucleotide sequence: TGTGCCAGTAGTGGCAGGGCTGGTGTCTACACTGAAGCTTTCTTT.